The rows below give T cell receptor beta chains drawn from one sample of a study of blood T cell repertoires in COVID-19. The data were produced by immunoSEQ multiplex PCR, yet TCRdb's version contains in-frame clones alone and is incomplete. In the table there are 250,000 or so clones, nearly 90% of which are singletons. The specimen was peripheral blood. These receptors all come from a woman in her forties who had recovered from COVID-19. Each CDR3 is given with its conserved first and last residue. A D gene is named only where the DNA matches it firmly. Rows give clone size only sometimes, using once, few, many, or a class for an expanded clone.

D	V	size	J	CDR3	DNA
NA	TRBV19	NA	TRBJ2-1	CASSILGGSYNEQFF	TGTGCCAGTAGTATTCTGGGGGGCTCCTACAATGAGCAGTTCTTC
TRBD2	TRBV5-1	NA	TRBJ2-3	CASSPAGADTQYF	TGCGCCAGCAGCCCTGCGGGAGCAGATACGCAGTATTTT
TRBD2	TRBV7-7	NA	TRBJ2-5	CASSFGGGETQYF	TGTGCCAGCAGCTTCGGCGGGGGGGAGACCCAGTACTTC
NA	TRBV28	NA	TRBJ1-2	CASSFLGQSNNYGYTF	TGTGCCAGCAGTTTTCTAGGACAGTCGAACAACTATGGCTACACCTTC
TRBD2	TRBV23-1	NA	TRBJ2-1	CASSHPGLAGDEQFF	TGCGCCAGCAGTCATCCGGGACTAGCGGGAGACGAGCAGTTCTTC
TRBD1	TRBV4-1	NA	TRBJ1-2	CASSQSPTGNYGYTF	TGCGCCAGCAGCCAGAGTCCGACAGGGAACTATGGCTACACCTTC
TRBD1	TRBV19	NA	TRBJ2-2	CASSQGQGASGELFF	TGTGCCAGTAGTCAAGGACAGGGGGCTTCCGGGGAGCTGTTTTTT
TRBD1	TRBV5-6	NA	TRBJ1-5	CASSGAGGGQPQHF	TGTGCCAGCAGCGGGGCAGGGGGTGGTCAGCCCCAGCATTTT
TRBD1	TRBV9	NA	TRBJ1-4	CASSPGGSINEKLFF	TGTGCCAGCAGCCCAGGGGGGAGCATTAATGAAAAACTGTTTTTT
NA	TRBV2	NA	TRBJ2-7	CASSEEGGQGYEQYF	TGTGCCAGCAGCGAAGAGGGGGGGCAGGGCTACGAGCAGTACTTC
NA	TRBV18	NA	TRBJ1-3	CASSPLLTGPGNTIYF	TGTGCCAGCTCACCACTGCTAACAGGGCCTGGAAACACCATATATTTT
TRBD1	TRBV11-2	NA	TRBJ1-2	CASSLGRTGYYTF	TGTGCCAGCAGCTTAGGGAGGACAGGCTACTACACCTTC
NA	TRBV19	NA	TRBJ1-1	CASSMQGTEAFF	TGTGCCAGTAGTATGCAGGGGACTGAAGCTTTCTTT
NA	TRBV5-6	NA	TRBJ1-4	CASSRARAANEKLFF	TGTGCCAGCAGCAGGGCGCGGGCGGCTAATGAAAAACTGTTTTTT
NA	TRBV6-5	NA	TRBJ2-7	CASMGRTGPTYEQYF	TGTGCCAGCATGGGCCGAACAGGACCCACCTACGAGCAGTACTTC
TRBD2	TRBV2	NA	TRBJ2-2	CASSERAGENTGELFF	TGTGCCAGCAGTGAGAGGGCGGGAGAGAACACCGGGGAGCTGTTTTTT
NA	TRBV4-1	NA	TRBJ2-3	CASSQEAIPQYF	TGCGCCAGCAGCCAAGAAGCAATTCCGCAGTATTTT
NA	TRBV7-5	NA	TRBJ1-6	CVRSDGVSPLHF	TGTGTCAGAAGCGACGGGGTTTCACCCCTCCACTTT
NA	TRBV11-2	NA	TRBJ1-1	CASSSVTGTTEAFF	TGTGCCAGCAGCTCAGTTACAGGGACCACTGAAGCTTTCTTT
NA	TRBV27	once	TRBJ1-1	CASSSVGDTEAFF	TGTGCCAGCAGTTCCGTAGGGGACACTGAAGCTTTCTTT
TRBD2	TRBV29-1	NA	TRBJ2-3	CSVATGTSGVGTDTQYF	TGCAGCGTCGCAACCGGGACTAGCGGGGTGGGTACAGATACGCAGTATTTT
TRBD2	TRBV24-1	NA	TRBJ2-5	CALLGLQETQYF	TGTGCCCTCCTGGGACTACAAGAGACCCAGTACTTC
NA	TRBV15	NA	TRBJ2-1	CATTLDTTDEQFF	TGTGCCACGACACTAGATACGACCGACGAGCAGTTCTTC
NA	TRBV2	NA	TRBJ1-4	CASSEVGGQNNEKLFF	TGTGCCAGCAGTGAAGTCGGGGGGCAAAATAATGAAAAACTGTTTTTT
TRBD2	TRBV6-5	NA	TRBJ2-4	CASSGLAGDKNIQYF	TGTGCCAGCAGCGGACTAGCGGGAGACAAAAACATTCAGTACTTC
TRBD2	TRBV6-5	NA	TRBJ2-5	CASSYSVLAGQETQYF	TGTGCCAGCAGTTACTCGGTCCTAGCGGGGCAAGAGACCCAGTACTTC
NA	TRBV7-9	NA	TRBJ2-7	CASRTQGDSYEQYF	TGTGCCAGCAGAACACAGGGAGACTCCTACGAGCAGTACTTC
TRBD2	TRBV5-4	NA	TRBJ2-3	CASSLPAGGLGDTQYF	TGTGCCAGCAGCTTGCCGGCGGGGGGGCTGGGCGATACGCAGTATTTT
TRBD2	TRBV19	few	TRBJ2-1	CASSIGAGDVREGRVEQFF	TGTGCCAGTAGTATCGGGGCAGGGGATGTGCGGGAGGGCCGGGTTGAGCAGTTCTTC
TRBD2	TRBV15	NA	TRBJ2-1	CATSSGSFHEQFF	TGTGCCACCTCTAGCGGGAGTTTCCATGAGCAGTTCTTC
NA	TRBV9	once	TRBJ2-1	CASSVVGRNEQFF	TGTGCCAGCAGCGTAGTAGGGAGGAATGAGCAGTTCTTC
TRBD2	TRBV19	NA	TRBJ2-5	CASSTGGRGRGETQYF	TGTGCCAGTAGTACGGGCGGGAGGGGGCGAGGAGAGACCCAGTACTTC
NA	TRBV28	once	TRBJ2-5	CASSLRDTQETQYF	TGTGCCAGCAGTTTAAGGGACACCCAAGAGACCCAGTACTTC
TRBD2	TRBV5-1	NA	TRBJ2-1	CASSLAGLAGVVEQFF	TGCGCCAGCAGCTTGGCGGGACTAGCGGGAGTTGTTGAGCAGTTCTTC
TRBD1	TRBV7-9	NA	TRBJ1-1	CASSFRQGPHSLAFF	TGTGCCAGCAGCTTTCGACAGGGGCCCCACTCCCTAGCTTTCTTT
NA	TRBV7-9	NA	TRBJ1-5	CASSSQNSNQPQHF	TGTGCCAGCAGCTCACAGAATAGCAATCAGCCCCAGCATTTT
NA	TRBV11-3	once	TRBJ1-2	CASSSPTGNYGYTF	TGTGCCAGCAGCTCGCCTACAGGGAACTATGGCTACACCTTC
NA	TRBV18	NA	TRBJ2-7	CASSRQPSYEQYF	TGTGCCAGCTCACGACAGCCGTCCTACGAGCAGTACTTC
TRBD1	TRBV19	NA	TRBJ2-7	CASSIPQGQGLNEQYF	TGTGCCAGTAGTATACCCCAGGGACAGGGATTAAACGAGCAGTACTTC
NA	TRBV6-1	few	TRBJ2-5	CASSEQQETQYF	TGTGCCAGCAGTGAACAGCAAGAGACCCAGTACTTC
TRBD1	TRBV7-2	NA	TRBJ2-5	CASSLDFRGQTQYF	TGTGCCAGCAGCTTAGATTTCAGGGGGCAGACCCAGTACTTC
NA	TRBV7-9	NA	TRBJ2-4	CASSGPLGAKNIQYF	TGTGCCAGCAGCGGCCCCCTAGGCGCAAAAAACATTCAGTACTTC
NA	TRBV9	NA	TRBJ2-1	CASSVKENEQFF	TGTGCCAGCAGCGTAAAAGAGAATGAGCAGTTCTTC
TRBD1	TRBV25-1	NA	TRBJ1-1	CASRETGPNTEAFF	TGTGCCAGCAGAGAGACAGGGCCAAACACTGAAGCTTTCTTT
TRBD2	TRBV27	NA	TRBJ2-3	CASSKREGRSTDTQYF	TGTGCCAGCTCAAAAAGGGAGGGCAGGAGCACAGATACGCAGTATTTT
NA	TRBV6-6	NA	TRBJ2-7	CASSPGLGQYF	TGTGCCAGCAGCCCCGGACTGGGACAGTACTTC
NA	TRBV27	NA	TRBJ1-2	CASSLGGGVYGYTF	TGTGCCAGCAGTTTGGGGGGAGGCGTCTATGGCTACACCTTC
NA	TRBV19	NA	TRBJ2-1	CASSLTVYNEQFF	TGTGCCAGTAGTCTTACAGTCTACAATGAGCAGTTCTTC
TRBD1	TRBV30	NA	TRBJ1-5	CAWSVPGQGLGPQHF	TGTGCCTGGAGTGTACCGGGACAGGGGCTGGGGCCCCAGCATTTT
NA	TRBV5-6	NA	TRBJ2-1	CASSLAVRGEQFF	TGTGCCAGCAGCTTGGCCGTACGGGGGGAGCAGTTCTTC
TRBD1	TRBV6-1	NA	TRBJ2-1	CASSEDSGQVGRNEQFF	TGTGCCAGCAGTGAAGACTCGGGACAGGTGGGGAGGAATGAGCAGTTCTTC
NA	TRBV5-1	once	TRBJ2-3	CASSLPSTDTQYF	TGCGCCAGCAGCTTGCCAAGCACAGATACGCAGTATTTT
TRBD1	TRBV5-6	NA	TRBJ1-2	CASSPGQHGYTF	TGTGCCAGCAGCCCGGGACAGCATGGCTACACCTTC
NA	TRBV11-2	NA	TRBJ1-6	CASSPGLQINSPLHF	TGTGCCAGCAGCCCAGGGCTCCAAATTAATTCACCCCTCCACTTT
TRBD1	TRBV5-1	NA	TRBJ2-4	CASSFTTGTENAIQYF	TGCGCCAGCAGCTTCACCACCGGGACAGAAAACGCCATTCAGTACTTC
NA	TRBV5-1	NA	TRBJ2-1	CASSLGGINNEQFF	TGCGCCAGCAGCTTAGGAGGTATTAACAATGAGCAGTTCTTC